The sample holds one count of the clone carrying this TCR beta chain. The antigen remains unidentified. These data originate in a study of brain T cells in children with intractable seizures. Pre-surgery treatment included at least one anti-epileptic drug. The germline V and J ends were trimmed by 1 base and 7 bases, with 16 bases remaining between them. Germline V gene sequence: CDR1 SNHLY, CDR2 FYNNEI. CDR3 length: 15 amino acids. General study results and limits: Pre-surgery blood may have been undersampled, hiding some clones.

Some clones are missing from TCRdb's copy, which holds only in-frame ones; the method was immunoSEQ multiplex PCR. The sample consists of roughly 80,000 clones, roughly 91% of them appearing once. The rearrangement links TRBV2 to TRBJ1-2; D ambiguous. Sequencing used peripheral blood, obtained at surgery. This clonotype was obtained from a boy younger than two with tuberous sclerosis and intractable seizures. CDR3 amino acids: CASSEGANPGFGYTF. The CDR3 DNA is TGTGCCAGCAGTGAAGGGGCAAACCCAGGATTTGGCTACACCTTC. The whole variable domain, remainder taken from reference TRBV2 and TRBJ1-2, is EPEVTQTPSHQVTQMGQEVILRCVPISNHLYFYWYRQILGQKVEFLVSFYNNEISEKSEIFDDQFSVERPDGSNFTLKIRSTKLEDSAMYFCASSEGANPGFGYTFGSGTRLTVV.